This TCR beta chain originates from a study of blood T cell repertoires in COVID-19. The wider study: The cDNA or gDNA used as material had been derived from T cells, B-cell-depleted T cells, or PBMCs.

Repertoires were generated with immunoSEQ multiplex PCR, while TCRdb's copy carries only in-frame clones and drops some. The table shows 150,000 to 200,000 clones, with roughly 88% occurring only once. The study recruited people aged about 18 to 90 years across more than 20 US areas. Categorization into cohorts depended on clinical history that participants reported. Exposed study participants had met a COVID-19 case within 2 weeks before entry. Germline assignment: CDR1 LNHDA and CDR2 SQIVND (reference sequence). There are 14 residues in the CDR3. After removal of 0 bases from V and 9 bases from J, the junction contained 4 bases not matched to a gene. This clone has just a few counts.

This TCR came from a man in his 70s who had been exposed to COVID-19. Sequenced: PBMCs or T cells enriched from blood (not recorded which). The chain employs TRBV19 and TRBJ2-1, with 8 bases lining up with TRBD2. The CDR3 here is CASSIDPAGVEQFF. The CDR3 nucleotides read TGTGCCAGTAGTATAGATCCAGCGGGGGTTGAGCAGTTCTTC.